Following are 9 T cell receptor beta chains from one sample sequenced in a study of T cell changes during pregnancy in multiple sclerosis. Data came from immunoSEQ multiplex PCR; TCRdb stores just in-frame clones and leaves some out. This sample carries tens of thousands of clones, about 91% of them seen once, and the ten largest clones take over 1.3%. The sample here was peripheral blood, taken before pregnancy. These receptors all come from a female donor with multiple sclerosis, enrolled in a pregnancy study.

CDR3 DNA: TGTGCCAGCAGCTTGCCGTGGGCAGACCGTAACTACACCTTC. Its protein is CASSLPWADRNYTF. The chain joins TRBV5-6 to TRBJ1-2; unclear D gene. Trimming took 1 base from V and 10 from J, leaving 17 bases between them. The CDR3 length is 14 residues. Germline CDR1 reads SGHDT; CDR2 reads YYEEEE.

This clone was detected only a few times. The rearrangement uses TRBV7-9 and TRBJ2-1, with unresolved D. Germline CDR1 and CDR2: SEHNR and FQNEAQ (reference sequence). Deletions cut 4 bases from V and 7 bases from J, with 11 bases between. This CDR3 has 13 residues. CDR3 residues: CASSWVLENEQFF. For the CDR3, the DNA is TGTGCCAGCAGCTGGGTCTTGGAGAATGAGCAGTTCTTC.

This clone appeared a single time. The rearrangement links TRBV6-4 to TRBJ2-3; D is ambiguous. The CDR3 runs to 13 residues. Trimming took 2 bases from V and 2 from J, leaving 5 bases between them. Germline V gene lookup returns CDR1 MRHNA and CDR2 SNTAGT. CDR3 DNA: TGTGCCAGCAGTGACGGGCTCACAGATACGCAGTATTTT. Translated, it gives CASSDGLTDTQYF.

The chain is built from TRBV11-2 and TRBJ1-5; no clear D gene. V was pared by 5 bases and J by 2 bases, with 7 bases between. The CDR3 is made up of 13 amino acids. Per the germline V gene, CDR1 is SGHAT and CDR2 is FQNNGV. In DNA form, the CDR3 reads TGTGCCAGCAGCCTGGAGCGCAATCAGCCCCAGCATTTT. Its protein is CASSLERNQPQHF.

This clone was observed a handful of times. V usage is TRBV16 and J usage is TRBJ1-1; the match to TRBD1 covers 8 bases. Germline V gene sequence: CDR1 KGHSY, CDR2 FQNENV. The J segment lost 8 bases and the V segment lost 4 bases, leaving 6 bases of the junction unmatched. The CDR3 runs 13 residues. DNA of the CDR3: TGTGCCAGCAGCCCCTTAGGGGACAGGGAAGCTTTCTTT. Protein sequence: CASSPLGDREAFF.

This clone was observed once. The chain employs TRBV11-1 and TRBJ1-1; D remains unclear. CDR3 length: 16 amino acids. Between the trimmed V and J ends, which lost 5 bases and 3 bases, there was a span of 19 bases. Germline V CDR1 and CDR2: SGHAT, FQDESV (reference sequence). This chain's CDR3 is CASSNKSWQAHTEAFF. The CDR3 bases are TGTGCCAGCAGCAATAAATCGTGGCAGGCGCACACTGAAGCTTTCTTT. The variable domain in full, completed from reference TRBV11-1 and TRBJ1-1, reads EAEVAQSPRYKITEKSQAVAFWCDPISGHATLYWYRQILGQGPELLVQFQDESVVDDSQLPKDRFSAERLKGVDSTLKIQPAELGDSAMYLCASSNKSWQAHTEAFFGQGTRLTVV.

This chain uses TRBV30 with TRBJ1-5; D not resolved. Germline values: CDR1 GTSNPN, CDR2 SVGIG (reference sequence). V lost 4 bases to trimming and J lost 4 bases, with 8 bases between them. The CDR3 runs 12 residues. The CDR3, as DNA: TGTGCCTGGAAGGCTAGGAATCAGCCCCAGCATTTT. Translated: CAWKARNQPQHF.

This chain joins TRBV19 and TRBJ2-3, with D tentatively TRBD2 (7 bases). The CDR3 has 17 residues. Germline-derived CDR1 and CDR2 are LNHDA and SQIVND (reference sequence). The ends were cut back, 4 bases at V and 2 bases at J, with 19 bases in the middle. As DNA, the CDR3 is TGTGCCAGTAGTAGCGGGGGCGGACCCCCCACCACAGATACGCAGTATTTT. Protein: CASSSGGGPPTTDTQYF.

The chain employs TRBV7-6 and TRBJ2-7; 9 positions match TRBD1. Germline values: CDR1 SGHVS, CDR2 FNYEAQ. This CDR3 spans 18 amino acids. V dropped 1 base and J dropped 4; count of bases not matched to a gene: 14. DNA for the CDR3: TGTGCCAGCAGCTTAGTGGGACAGGGCCCAGCGGGGATGTACGAGCAGTACTTC. This sequence encodes CASSLVGQGPAGMYEQYF.